These 24 T cell receptor beta chains share one sample of origin, sequenced in a study of T cell repertoires in aging, cancer and after chemotherapy. TRB rearrangements spanning V, D and J were amplified using mixed TRB-A/B primers. A single record per CDR3 protein comes from TCRdb applying MiXCR to the multiplex PCR reads. The sample contains a few hundred distinct CDR3 sequences, 27% of which appear only once. TCR beta rearrangements were amplified from peripheral blood genomic DNA. Sequencing used blood. The origin of the receptors is a human donor with a blood cancer.

In this sample, this clonotype is large. The V gene is TRBV18, the J gene TRBJ2-3, with D maybe TRBD2 (5 bases). This CDR3 is 13 amino acids long. The V end was cut by 6 bases, the J end by 6 bases, with 13 bases between. Germline lookup yields CDR1 KGHSH and CDR2 LQKENI. The CDR3 DNA reads TGTGCCAGCTCTCCGCCCGGGATGGATACGCAGTATTTT. Protein product: CASSPPGMDTQYF.

This clonotype is labeled medium-sized (0.01 to 0.1%). V gene TRBV12-3 or TRBV12-4 combines with J gene TRBJ2-5; D is unclear. The CDR3 totals 12 residues. With 5 bases removed from V and 0 bases from J, the gap between germline ends came to 4 bases. CDR3: CASSLDQETQYF. DNA of the CDR3: TGTGCCAGCAGTCTGGACCAAGAGACCCAGTACTTC.

The gene calls are TRBV7-3 and TRBJ2-3; 7 bases agree with TRBD1. The germline V gene encodes CDR1 SGHTA and CDR2 FQGTGA. The CDR3 is made up of 15 amino acids. V shed 5 bases and J 11 bases; nucleotides not matched to a gene: 16. The CDR3 region has the DNA TGTGCCAGCAGCCCCGCCGGGACAGCCCGGAATAAGCAGTATTTT. This gives the protein CASSPAGTARNKQYF.

By sample fraction, this clonotype is medium-sized. The chain couples TRBV12-3 or TRBV12-4 to TRBJ2-5, with D perhaps matching TRBD2 (6 bases). The CDR3 has 14 amino acids. V was shortened by 5 bases and J by 5 bases, with 15 bases between the two germline ends. The CDR3 region has the DNA TGTGCCAGCAGTCCCGGGACTTCCCGGGAGACCCAGTACTTC. Its translation: CASSPGTSRETQYF.

In its sample, this clonotype ranks as hyperexpanded (1% or more). The rearrangement links TRBV27 to TRBJ2-1; D is ambiguous. Looked up from germline, CDR1 is MNHEY and CDR2 is SMNVEV (reference sequence). This CDR3 has 11 amino acids. The V end was cut by 6 bases, the J end by 9 bases, with 9 bases between. The CDR3 bases are TGTGCCAGCAGCGGCTTAACTGAGCAGTTCTTC. It codes for CASSGLTEQFF.

In its sample, this clonotype is medium-sized. The rearrangement uses TRBV19 and TRBJ1-5; 7 nucleotides align to TRBD1. Germline CDR1 is LNHDA and CDR2 is SQIVND (reference sequence). The J segment lost 10 bases and the V segment lost 7 bases, leaving 13 bases of the junction unmatched. The CDR3 has 14 amino acids. CDR3 nucleotide sequence: TGTGCCAGTACCATACGGGACAGCCACCATCCCCAGCATTTT. Protein: CASTIRDSHHPQHF.

Concerning this clonotype: A much larger clone lies a single base off, so this may be a read error. The chain recombines TRBV27 with TRBJ2-5, with unresolved D. Germline CDR1 is MNHEY and CDR2 is SMNVEV (reference sequence). CDR3 length equals 12 residues. The CDR3 bases are TGTGCCAGCAGAGGAGTCCAAGAGTCCCAGTACTTC. Translation gives CASRGVQESQYF.

This chain uses TRBV7-2 with TRBJ2-7; TRBD2 matches 14 bases. This CDR3 has 16 residues. V shed 1 base and J 3 bases; nucleotides not matched to a gene: 2. Germline CDR1 SGHTA, CDR2 FQGNSA. Here the CDR3 DNA reads TGTGCCAGCAGCTTAGGGGGACTAGCGGGAGTCTACGAGCAGTACTTC. This encodes CASSLGGLAGVYEQYF.

V usage is TRBV6-5 and J usage is TRBJ1-4; the D gene is possibly TRBD1 (5 bases). V shed 2 bases and J shed 6 bases, with 13 bases lying between them. This CDR3 has 15 amino acids. The germline V gene encodes CDR1 MNHEY and CDR2 SVGAGI. The CDR3 spells CASSYTPGLDEKLFF. The DNA of the CDR3 is TGTGCCAGCAGTTACACTCCGGGGCTCGATGAAAAACTGTTTTTT.

This clonotype was counted between two and nine times. This chain joins TRBV7-2 and TRBJ2-7, with D perhaps matching TRBD1 or TRBD2 (5 bases each). CDR1 and CDR2 from the germline V gene are SGHTA and FQGNSA. The V and J ends lost 1 base and 1 base respectively, with 8 bases between them. The CDR3 covers 14 residues. The CDR3 sequence is CASSLGGGSYEQYF. The CDR3 DNA sequence: TGTGCCAGCAGCTTAGGTGGGGGTTCCTACGAGCAGTACTTC.

There are a few counts of this clonotype. The chain carries TRBV14 and TRBJ1-6; 9 nucleotides align to TRBD1. The CDR3 consists of 18 residues. Germline CDR1 is SGHDN and CDR2 is FVKESK. V lost 1 base, J lost 9 bases, and 13 bases stayed unmatched. This CDR3 reads CASSQGGLGQGDPSPLHF. CDR3 bases: TGTGCCAGCAGCCAAGGGGGACTGGGACAGGGAGATCCTTCACCCCTCCACTTT.

Judged by abundance, this clonotype is large (0.1 to 1%). The chain has TRBV11-1 and TRBJ2-5; TRBD1 matches at 7 bases. CDR1 SGHAT and CDR2 FQDESV come from the germline V gene (reference sequence). The length of the CDR3 is 16 residues. The V segment lost 3 bases and the J segment 4 bases; nucleotides outside the gene matches: 11. CDR3 protein: CASSFQGVVNRETQYF. The DNA of the CDR3 is TGTGCCAGCAGCTTTCAGGGGGTGGTCAACAGAGAGACCCAGTACTTC.

This clonotype is termed medium-sized. The chain uses TRBV10-2 and TRBJ1-2; no reliable D call. The CDR3 loop spans 14 amino acids. With 4 bases removed from V and 2 bases from J, the gap between germline ends came to 11 bases. The germline V gene encodes CDR1 WSHSY and CDR2 SAAADI. Here the CDR3 DNA reads TGCGCCAGCAGTGTGGACGGGATGAACTATGGCTACACCTTC. Encoded protein: CASSVDGMNYGYTF.

The rearrangement joins TRBV6-2 or TRBV6-3 to TRBJ2-7, with 12 bases matching TRBD2. The CDR3 spans 15 residues. Looked up from germline, CDR1 is MNHEY and CDR2 is SVGEGT. J lost 2 bases, V lost 7 bases, and 6 bases had no gene match. The CDR3, as DNA: TGTGCCAGCAAACCACTAGCGGGAGGCACCTACGAGCAGTACTTC. Its protein product is CASKPLAGGTYEQYF.

By frequency in the sample, this clonotype is medium-sized. J is TRBJ2-5 and V is TRBV18; TRBD2 might be the D (6 bases). The CDR3 consists of 14 residues. The V gene's germline CDR1 is KGHSH and CDR2 LQKENI. Trimming removed 4 bases at V and 5 bases at J, with 14 bases between. CDR3 sequence: CASSLNGGGETQYF. The CDR3 DNA reads as TGTGCCAGCTCACTAAACGGGGGAGGCGAGACCCAGTACTTC.

Concerning this clonotype itself: This may be a read error, as it is one base from a much larger clone. The genes are TRBV6-2 or TRBV6-3 and TRBJ2-7; D gene uncertain. CDR3 length: 15 amino acids. Germline loops: CDR1 MNHEY, CDR2 SVGEGT. Trimming shortened V by 2 bases and J by 0 bases, and 11 bases separated the two germline ends. The CDR3 DNA reads TGTGCCAGCAGTTACCCCGACGAGAGCTCCTACGAGCAGTACTTC. This codes for CASSYPDESSYEQYF.

This clonotype came up once. The rearrangement uses TRBV20-1 and TRBJ1-1; TRBD1 might be the D (6 bases). The CDR3 consists of 15 residues. V was pared by 6 bases and J by 4 bases, with 21 bases between. In germline, CDR1 is DFQATT, CDR2 SNEGSKA (reference sequence). CDR3 DNA: TGCAGTGCCAGGGGAATAGGCACCCAGGGCACTGAAGCTTTCTTT. This gives the protein CSARGIGTQGTEAFF.

This clonotype was seen only a few times. The CDR3 loop is CASSLTGANTEAFF. The CDR3 nucleotides are TGCGCCAGCAGCTTGACAGGGGCGAACACTGAAGCTTTCTTT. This chain connects TRBV5-1 to TRBJ1-1; 7 bases align to TRBD1. The CDR3 covers 14 residues. The germline gives CDR1 SGHRS, CDR2 YFSETQ. The J segment lost 1 base and the V segment lost 1 base, leaving 1 base of the junction unmatched.

V and J are TRBV20-1 and TRBJ1-1; D gene unclear. Germline-derived CDR1 and CDR2 are DFQATT and SNEGSKA (reference sequence). The CDR3 runs 14 residues. Trimming left V 6 bases short and J 5 bases short, with 19 bases between. The DNA of the CDR3 is TGCAGTGCCTTTAGGTCCTCCTCCGGGACTGAAGCTTTCTTT. Its protein is CSAFRSSSGTEAFF.

By frequency in the sample, this clonotype is medium-sized. The V gene is TRBV13, the J gene TRBJ1-6; 7 bases align to TRBD1. The CDR3 sequence is 15 residues long. The V and J ends lost 5 bases and 6 bases, in that order; junction bases with no gene match: 7. Germline V CDR1 and CDR2: PRHDT, FYEKMQ (reference sequence). CDR3 nucleotide sequence: TGTGCCAGCAGCCGACAGGGATCTTTTAATTCACCCCTCCACTTT. Translation: CASSRQGSFNSPLHF.

The chain joins TRBV7-9 to TRBJ1-4; D is ambiguous. V lost 3 bases and J 0 bases, leaving 14 bases between the germline ends. Per the germline V gene, CDR1 is SEHNR and CDR2 is FQNEAQ (reference sequence). The CDR3 extends over 17 amino acids. For the CDR3, the DNA is TGTGCCAGCAGCTTTCCACCCGGCTCATCAACTAATGAAAAACTGTTTTTT. Amino acid sequence: CASSFPPGSSTNEKLFF.

This clonotype counts as medium-sized (0.01 to 0.1%). V is TRBV19 and J is TRBJ2-4; D could derive from TRBD1 or TRBD2 (5 bases each). V lost 5 bases to trimming and J lost 6 bases, with 11 bases between them. The CDR3 loop spans 13 amino acids. Germline lookup yields CDR1 LNHDA and CDR2 SQIVND (reference sequence). The CDR3 spells CASSSWDVNIQYF. For the CDR3, the DNA is TGTGCCAGTAGTTCCTGGGACGTAAACATTCAGTACTTC.

This clonotype occurred a few times. This chain uses TRBV12-3 or TRBV12-4 with TRBJ1-2; 9 bases map to TRBD1. With V trimmed by 2 bases and J by 2 bases, 3 bases remained unmatched. The CDR3 has 15 amino acids. CDR3 sequence reads: CASSLWDRENYGYTF. CDR3 DNA sequence: TGTGCCAGCAGTTTATGGGACAGGGAAAACTATGGCTACACCTTC.

This clonotype was seen a handful of times. This chain links TRBV20-1 with TRBJ2-5; TRBD1 is a possible D gene (6 bases). The CDR3 runs to 14 residues. CDR1 is DFQATT, CDR2 SNEGSKA, per germline (reference sequence). Trimming removed 5 bases from V and 0 bases from J, with 13 bases in between. The CDR3 protein is CSAVPGVHQETQYF. CDR3 coding DNA: TGCAGTGCTGTACCAGGGGTCCACCAAGAGACCCAGTACTTC.